These 31 T cell receptor beta chains originate from one sample sequenced in a study of regulatory T cells in long-lasting Graves disease. Time point: newly diagnosed GD, antithyroid drugs for less than 3 months. From RNA extracted from PBMCs, the TCR library was made. Library construction for TCR beta used iRepertoire HTBI primers and Arm-PCR of CDR3 regions. MiXCR was run by TCRdb on the multiplex PCR reads, yielding one entry per CDR3 protein. The sample gives a few hundred thousand distinct CDR3 sequences, 15% to 20% of which show up once; roughly 23% is in the top ten. These data are also associated with another study on T cells in Graves' hyperthyroidism and ophthalmopathy.

The sample was peripheral blood mononuclear cells (PBMCs), taken at new diagnosis, from a patient treated with antithyroid drugs. Receptors were obtained from a woman aged 18-29 years with Graves disease.

This clonotype was counted ten times or more. The J gene is TRBJ2-7, the V gene TRBV7-9; 12 positions agree with TRBD2. The CDR3 contains 14 residues. With V trimmed by 5 bases and J by 6 bases, 5 bases remained unmatched. Per the germline V gene, CDR1 is SEHNR and CDR2 is FQNEAQ (reference sequence). The chain's CDR3 is CASSRLAGAGEQYF. The DNA of the CDR3 is TGTGCCAGCAGCCGACTAGCGGGAGCGGGCGAGCAGTACTTC.

This clonotype appeared many times. J is TRBJ1-4 and V is TRBV12-3 or TRBV12-4, with TRBD1 identical over 8 bases. The CDR3 length is 16 residues. J lost 10 bases, V lost 1 base, and 11 bases had no gene match. CDR3 loop: CASSLVLGQGLGKLFF. CDR3 DNA sequence: TGTGCCAGCAGTTTAGTTCTTGGACAGGGACTAGGAAAACTGTTTTTT.

The chain couples TRBV29-1 to TRBJ1-4, with 10 nucleotides matching TRBD1. The germline gives CDR1 SQVTM, CDR2 ANQGSEA. The CDR3 is made up of 14 amino acids. J was trimmed by 1 base and V by 6 bases; bases with no gene match: 2. CDR3 loop: CSVTGGETNEKLFF. The CDR3 nucleotides are TGCAGCGTGACAGGGGGCGAAACTAATGAAAAACTGTTTTTT.

The DNA of the CDR3 is TGCAGCGTTGAGGGCGGTGCTACGGAGACCCAGTACTTC. Translating gives CSVEGGATETQYF. The chain has TRBV29-1 and TRBJ2-5; D unclear. This CDR3 is 13 amino acids long. The germline V gene has CDR1 SQVTM and CDR2 ANQGSEA. The V end was cut by 3 bases, the J end by 5 bases, with 13 bases between.

This clonotype has only a few counts. This rearrangement joins TRBV9 to TRBJ2-3, with D unresolved. The length of the CDR3 is 15 residues. Trimming left V 0 bases short and J 0 bases short, with 8 bases between. CDR1 and CDR2 (germline): SGDLS, YYNGEE. The CDR3 DNA reads TGTGCCAGCAGCGTAGCTCCCAGTAGCACAGATACGCAGTATTTT. This codes for CASSVAPSSTDTQYF.

This clonotype was observed a handful of times. This sequence joins TRBV28 and TRBJ2-1; 8 bases align to TRBD2. Per the germline V gene, CDR1 is MDHEN and CDR2 is SYDVKM. This CDR3 contains 16 residues. V lost 6 bases to trimming and J lost 9 bases; unmatched junction nucleotides: 16. The CDR3 region has the DNA TGTGCCAGCAGCTTCCTAGGGCTATTTAGCGGGATTGAGCAGTTCTTC. This codes for CASSFLGLFSGIEQFF.

This clonotype was seen at least ten times. V is TRBV29-1 and J is TRBJ2-1; the D gene is possibly TRBD1 (5 bases). Trimming left V 6 bases short and J 4 bases short, with 10 bases between. The CDR3 extends over 12 amino acids. Germline V gene data show CDR1 as SQVTM and CDR2 as ANQGSEA. DNA for the CDR3: TGCAGCGTCAAGGGGATTTACAATGAGCAGTTCTTC. Translation gives CSVKGIYNEQFF.

In regard to this clonotype: A much larger clone is a single base away; this may be a read error. The rearrangement uses TRBV7-2 and TRBJ2-7, with 9 nucleotides matching TRBD2. From germline, CDR1 is SGHTA and CDR2 FQGNSA. The CDR3 covers 16 residues. This CDR3 is CASSLRGAGGPPEQHF. The CDR3 nucleotides are TGTGCCAGCAGCTTACGAGGGGCGGGAGGGCCTCCCGAGCAGCACTTC. Full variable domain (rest looked up from reference TRBV7-2 and TRBJ2-7): GAGVSQSPSNKVTEKGKDVELRCDPISGHTALYWYRQSLGQGLEFLIYFQGNSAPDKSGLPSDRFSAERTGGSVSTLTIQRTQQEDSAVYLCASSLRGAGGPPEQHFGPGTRLTVT.

This clonotype has only a few counts. This rearrangement joins TRBV20-1 to TRBJ2-7; possible D gene TRBD1, 5 bases. The V and J ends lost 3 bases and 2 bases respectively, with 8 bases between them. The CDR3 is 12 amino acids. CDR1 is DFQATT and CDR2 is SNEGSKA in the germline V gene (reference sequence). The CDR3 is CSARDIAYEQYF. For the CDR3, the DNA is TGCAGTGCTAGGGACATTGCCTACGAGCAGTACTTC.

The genes are TRBV28 and TRBJ2-7; no definite D call. This CDR3 contains 13 residues. Germline assignment: CDR1 MDHEN and CDR2 SYDVKM. V was trimmed by 4 bases and J by 2 bases, leaving 9 bases between them. The CDR3 nucleotides are TGTGCCAGCAGTTCCACCTTTACCTACGAGCAGTACTTC. Protein sequence: CASSSTFTYEQYF.

This clonotype was seen ten or more times. The V and J genes are TRBV5-1 and TRBJ2-3; D may be TRBD1 (6 bases). Between the trimmed V and J ends, which lost 1 base and 6 bases, there was a span of 12 bases. This CDR3 contains 14 residues. The germline V gene has CDR1 SGHRS and CDR2 YFSETQ. The CDR3 region is CASSLTGMGDTQYF. The CDR3 DNA follows: TGCGCCAGCAGCTTGACAGGGATGGGGGATACGCAGTATTTT.

This rearrangement joins TRBV7-8 to TRBJ2-1, with 8 bases that match TRBD2. Unmatched junction bases numbered 11, after V lost 10 bases and J lost 3 bases. CDR3 length equals 15 residues. Germline CDR1 SGHVS, CDR2 FQNEAQ. CDR3 amino acids: CANRVTSGIYNEQFF. The DNA of the CDR3 is TGTGCCAACAGAGTTACTAGCGGAATCTACAATGAGCAGTTCTTC.

The table lists this clonotype with a few counts. Germline and junction disagree at one end, which may indicate a read error. The chain employs TRBV11-2 and TRBJ2-1, with TRBD1 identical over 7 bases. CDR1 and CDR2 from the germline V gene are SGHAT and FQNNGV. The CDR3 is 15 residues long. CDR3 in amino acids: CASSWDRLNYNERFF. Written as DNA, the CDR3 is TGTGCCAGCAGCTGGGACAGACTGAACTACAATGAGCGGTTCTTC.

This clonotype was recorded at least ten times. CDR3 in DNA: TGTGCCAGCAGCCCCCAATCTAGGTTCGGTTACGAGCAGTACTTC. Translated: CASSPQSRFGYEQYF. The chain has TRBV28 and TRBJ2-7; D unclear. There are 15 residues in the CDR3. Germline lookup yields CDR1 MDHEN and CDR2 SYDVKM. V lost 6 bases and J 4 bases, leaving 19 bases between the germline ends.

This clonotype has more than one count but fewer than ten. The chain employs TRBV18 and TRBJ2-1, with D possibly being TRBD2 (6 bases). The CDR3 consists of 16 residues. In germline, CDR1 is KGHSH, CDR2 LQKENI. Between the trimmed V and J ends, which lost 0 bases and 1 base, there was a span of 10 bases. This chain's CDR3 is CASSPPGEVSYNEQFF. CDR3 coding DNA: TGTGCCAGCTCACCACCAGGGGAGGTATCCTACAATGAGCAGTTCTTC.

In this sample, this clonotype turned up many times. The chain employs TRBV30 and TRBJ1-1, with a weak D call TRBD1 (6 bases). The V gene's germline CDR1 is GTSNPN and CDR2 SVGIG (reference sequence). The CDR3 has 13 residues. The V end was cut by 0 bases, the J end by 1 base, with 6 bases between. The CDR3 loop reads CAWSVGQNTEAFF. Here the CDR3 DNA reads TGTGCCTGGAGTGTGGGACAGAACACTGAAGCTTTCTTT.

Many counts were recorded for this clonotype. The chain recombines TRBV20-1 with TRBJ2-1; 15 bases line up with TRBD2. Germline loops: CDR1 DFQATT, CDR2 SNEGSKA (reference sequence). V lost 1 base, J lost 0 bases, and 7 bases stayed unmatched. This CDR3 spans 19 amino acids. CDR3 loop: CSARVGLAGGKSSYNEQFF. In nucleotides, the CDR3 is TGCAGTGCTAGAGTGGGACTAGCGGGAGGAAAGAGCTCCTACAATGAGCAGTTCTTC.

Only a few counts were recorded for this clonotype. This chain connects TRBV4-3 to TRBJ1-2; 10 bases are shared with TRBD1. J gave up 0 bases and V 3 bases, and 4 bases lay outside the gene matches. This CDR3 contains 16 residues. CDR1 and CDR2 from the germline V gene are LGHNA and YSLEER. This CDR3 reads CASSQEGTGANYGYTF. CDR3 nucleotides: TGCGCCAGCAGCCAGGAGGGGACAGGGGCTAACTATGGCTACACCTTC.

The genes are TRBV9 and TRBJ2-3; D is perhaps TRBD1 (7 bases). The better agreement between TRBJ2-7 and the DNA end casts doubt on the J call. CDR1 is SGDLS, CDR2 YYNGEE, per germline. The CDR3 has 15 amino acids. CDR3 amino acids: CASSVDSRGDYEQYF. The CDR3, as DNA: TGTGCCAGCAGCGTAGATAGCAGGGGGGACTACGAGCAGTACTTC.

V usage is TRBV14 and J usage is TRBJ2-1, with TRBD2 matching 11 bases. CDR1 and CDR2 from the germline V gene are SGHDN and FVKESK. The CDR3 totals 16 residues. V trimming: 2 bases; J trimming: 3 bases; junction bases outside the gene matches: 3. The CDR3 reads CASSQLAGGVYNEQFF. CDR3 DNA sequence: TGTGCCAGCAGCCAATTAGCGGGAGGGGTCTACAATGAGCAGTTCTTC.

This clonotype was seen at least ten times. The V call is TRBV11-3, the J call TRBJ2-1; D gene uncertain. The CDR3 covers 13 residues. From germline, CDR1 is SGHNT and CDR2 YENEEA. The ends were cut back, 5 bases at V and 8 bases at J, with 13 bases in the middle. The CDR3 bases are TGTGCCAGCAGCCAAGACTCGGCCGATGAGCAGTTCTTC. Its protein product is CASSQDSADEQFF. Full variable domain (missing parts from reference TRBV11-3 and TRBJ2-1): EAGVVQSPRYKIIEKKQPVAFWCNPISGHNTLYWYLQNLGQGPELLIRYENEEAVDDSQLPKDRFSAERLKGVDSTLKIQPAELGDSAVYLCASSQDSADEQFFGPGTRLTVL.

J is TRBJ2-1 and V is TRBV6-1, with 7 nucleotides matching TRBD1. Germline CDR1 and CDR2: MNHNS and SASEGT. CDR3 length: 13 residues. V gave up 4 bases and J gave up 10 bases; unmatched junction bases: 7. For the CDR3, the DNA is TGTGCCAGCAGTGGCCGACAGGGTGGCGAGCAGTTCTTC. Translated, it gives CASSGRQGGEQFF.

The chain links TRBV20-1 to TRBJ2-2; TRBD2 matches at 7 bases. CDR3 length equals 17 residues. The germline V gene encodes CDR1 DFQATT and CDR2 SNEGSKA (reference sequence). V gave up 3 bases and J gave up 4 bases; unmatched junction bases: 14. DNA of the CDR3: TGCAGTGCTAGCCCGACTGCATGGGGGGGAGTCACCGGGGAGCTGTTTTTT. It yields the protein CSASPTAWGGVTGELFF.

J is TRBJ2-1 and V is TRBV10-2; D not resolved. Trimming took 0 bases from V and 6 from J, leaving 6 bases between them. CDR3 length: 13 residues. Germline loops: CDR1 WSHSY, CDR2 SAAADI. The CDR3 sequence is CASSESAVNEQFF. The CDR3 coding sequence is TGCGCCAGCAGTGAGTCGGCAGTCAATGAGCAGTTCTTC.

This chain uses TRBV12-3 or TRBV12-4 with TRBJ2-1; D remains unclear. Deletions cut 0 bases from V and 9 bases from J, with 6 bases between. This CDR3 spans 12 amino acids. The CDR3 DNA sequence: TGTGCCAGCAGTTTAGCCGGCGTTGAGCAGTTCTTC. Translating it yields CASSLAGVEQFF.

This clonotype was counted many times. This chain connects TRBV6-1 to TRBJ1-2; D is perhaps TRBD1 (5 bases). CDR3 size: 13 residues. Trimming removed 7 bases at V and 2 bases at J, with 11 bases between. Germline CDR1 and CDR2: MNHNS and SASEGT. CDR3: CASKMGPNYGYTF. The CDR3 region has the DNA TGTGCCAGCAAGATGGGACCCAACTATGGCTACACCTTC.

This clonotype was observed a few times. The J gene is TRBJ2-2, the V gene TRBV7-6; TRBD1 might be the D (5 bases). CDR3 length equals 17 residues. Trimming removed 1 base at V and 1 base at J, with 13 bases between. Germline V gene data show CDR1 as SGHVS and CDR2 as FNYEAQ. The CDR3 spells CASSLGGRLMNTGELFF. DNA for the CDR3: TGTGCCAGCAGCTTAGGGGGCCGACTTATGAACACCGGGGAGCTGTTTTTT.

At least ten counts were recorded for this clonotype. The chain combines TRBV6-2 or TRBV6-3 with TRBJ2-1; 9 bases map to TRBD2. Germline assignment: CDR1 MNHEY and CDR2 SVGEGT. The CDR3 consists of 16 residues. V dropped 2 bases and J dropped 7; count of bases not matched to a gene: 9. In nucleotides, the CDR3 is TGTGCCAGCAGTTACCATGTAGCGGGAGTAGGGAATGAGCAGTTCTTC. Its protein product is CASSYHVAGVGNEQFF.

The chain employs TRBV20-1 and TRBJ2-1, with 7 bases matching TRBD1. Per the germline V gene, CDR1 is DFQATT and CDR2 is SNEGSKA (reference sequence). The CDR3 sequence is 15 residues long. The V segment lost 3 bases and the J segment 7 bases; nucleotides outside the gene matches: 12. The CDR3 coding sequence is TGCAGTGCTAGGCGAGGGGGCTTGGTTTTAAATGAGCAGTTCTTC. It is translated as CSARRGGLVLNEQFF.

This clonotype has a handful of counts. The chain couples TRBV7-2 to TRBJ2-2; the D is unclear. Trimming stripped 1 base from V and 0 bases from J, with 9 bases between. Germline CDR1 and CDR2: SGHTA and FQGNSA. This CDR3 region has 16 residues. The CDR3 protein is CASSLVVRPNTGELFF. CDR3 nucleotides: TGTGCCAGCAGCTTAGTGGTCAGACCGAACACCGGGGAGCTGTTTTTT. The entire variable domain, with the rest obtained from reference TRBV7-2 and TRBJ2-2, is as follows: GAGVSQSPSNKVTEKGKDVELRCDPISGHTALYWYRQSLGQGLEFLIYFQGNSAPDKSGLPSDRFSAERTGGSVSTLTIQRTQQEDSAVYLCASSLVVRPNTGELFFGEGSRLTVL.

The V call is TRBV7-9, the J call TRBJ2-4; D uncertain. Germline CDR1 and CDR2: SEHNR and FQNEAQ (reference sequence). The length of the CDR3 is 19 residues. V was pared by 0 bases and J by 1 base, with 19 bases between. CDR3 coding DNA: TGTGCCAGCAGCTTAGCCCCATCGGGCAGGCAGGCGGCCAAAAACATTCAGTACTTC. It yields the protein CASSLAPSGRQAAKNIQYF.